Below are 5 T cell receptor beta chains sequenced from a single sample in a study of T cell changes during pregnancy in multiple sclerosis. Here immunoSEQ multiplex PCR was the method, and the copy in TCRdb shows in-frame clones only, minus some. The sample includes about 110,000 clones, around 92% seen only once; the top ten take roughly 1.5%. Sequencing was performed on peripheral blood, taken after pregnancy. Every receptor here comes from a female donor with multiple sclerosis, enrolled in a pregnancy study.

V gene TRBV5-3 combines with J gene TRBJ2-7, with D possibly being TRBD2 (7 bases). TRBV5-3 is flagged as an ORF with uncertain function. V lost 2 bases to trimming and J lost 5 bases, with 14 bases between them. The length of the CDR3 is 14 residues. CDR3 nucleotides: TGTGCCAGAAGCTTCGGGGGGCGAATCCACGAGCAGTACTTC. Its protein is CARSFGGRIHEQYF.

This clone was observed once. At the DNA level, this CDR3 is encoded by other sequences in the same sample as well. The V and J genes are TRBV27 and TRBJ1-6, with TRBD1 matching 10 bases. The CDR3 totals 16 residues. V lost 0 bases, J lost 6 bases, and 2 bases stayed unmatched. The germline gives CDR1 MNHEY, CDR2 SMNVEV (reference sequence). The CDR3 coding sequence is TGTGCCAGCAGTTTATCCCGGACAGGGGGTAATTCACCCCTCCACTTT. It specifies CASSLSRTGGNSPLHF.

The V call is TRBV5-4, the J call TRBJ1-2, with D uncertain. This CDR3 contains 14 residues. Germline V gene lookup returns CDR1 SGHNT and CDR2 YYREEE (reference sequence). Trimming pared 1 base from V and 4 bases from J, leaving 11 bases between. CDR3 residues: CASSLLGVAYGYTF. CDR3 nucleotide sequence: TGTGCCAGCAGCTTGCTCGGGGTTGCCTATGGCTACACCTTC. The full variable domain, its missing parts supplied by reference TRBV5-4 and TRBJ1-2, is ETGVTQSPTHLIKTRGQQVTLRCSSQSGHNTVSWYQQALGQGPQFIFQYYREEENGRGNFPPRFSGLQFPNYSSELNVNALELDDSALYLCASSLLGVAYGYTFGSGTRLTVV.

This chain joins TRBV30 and TRBJ2-2, with TRBD2 as a possible D gene (5 bases). The ends were cut back, 5 bases at V and 1 base at J, with 8 bases in the middle. The germline V gene encodes CDR1 GTSNPN and CDR2 SVGIG (reference sequence). This CDR3 has 13 amino acids. The CDR3 DNA reads as TGTGCCTGGGGCCGGGAGAACACCGGGGAGCTGTTTTTT. Its translation: CAWGRENTGELFF.

This chain connects TRBV5-1 to TRBJ1-2, with 7 nucleotides matching TRBD1. Trimming took 0 bases from V and 7 from J; bases not matched to a gene: 9. This CDR3 comprises 15 residues. Looked up from germline, CDR1 is SGHRS and CDR2 is YFSETQ. The DNA for the CDR3 is TGCGCCAGCAGCTTGGGACAGGGTGTAATCGGTGGCTACACCTTC. Its translation: CASSLGQGVIGGYTF.